Listed below are T cell receptor beta chains from one sample, sequenced in a study of a mutant IDH1 vaccine in newly diagnosed glioma. Only in-frame clones appear in the TCRdb table, and some are missing; sequencing was by immunoSEQ multiplex PCR. This table has fewer than 55,000 clones, approximately 80% appearing once. These receptors' antigens are unknown. The sample here was PBMCs, taken from a glioma patient whose treatment included an IDH1 peptide vaccine. Receptors were obtained from a woman aged 40 to 49 with glioma. Some clones in this sample may be carry-over from other donors' samples. Each CDR3 is given with its conserved first and last residue. The order of the fields is D gene, J gene, clone size, CDR3 length, V gene, CDR3 DNA, CDR3 protein. The D gene is left open where the match is weak. Clone size appears in some rows only: once, few, many, or a class for an expanded clone.

>NA|TRBJ2-5|NA|14|TRBV5-1
TGCGCCAGCAGCTTGGAAGGGGACCAAGAGACCCAGTACTTC
CASSLEGDQETQYF
>TRBD1|TRBJ2-5|NA|17|TRBV9
TGTGCCAGCAGCACCAACCGAGGGACAGGGCCGGGAGAGACCCAGTACTTC
CASSTNRGTGPGETQYF
>NA|TRBJ2-1|NA|13|TRBV5-4
TGTGCCAGCAGCTTTACAGGGCCCAATGAGCAGTTCTTC
CASSFTGPNEQFF
>NA|TRBJ1-4|NA|16|TRBV28
TGTGCCAGCAGGACTACGGGAGCGGGAGGTAATGAAAAACTGTTTTTT
CASRTTGAGGNEKLFF
>TRBD2|TRBJ2-7|NA|14|TRBV7-3
TGTGCCAGCAGCTTAATGGGGGGGGCCTACGAGCAGTACTTC
CASSLMGGAYEQYF
>TRBD1|TRBJ1-6|NA|15|TRBV27
TGTGCCAGCAGTTTAGGTGGGACAGAAAATTCACCCCTCCACTTT
CASSLGGTENSPLHF
>NA|TRBJ1-1|NA|13|TRBV7-9
TGTGCCAGCAGCTCTAACGAGGCGGCAGAAGCTTTCTTT
CASSSNEAAEAFF
>TRBD2|TRBJ2-7|NA|14|TRBV27
TGTGCCAGCAGTTTTGGAGCGGGGGCTTGGGAGCAGTACTTC
CASSFGAGAWEQYF
>TRBD1|TRBJ1-1|NA|14|TRBV6-5
TGTGCCAGCAGCCGCGGGACAGGCGGCGCTGAAGCTTTCTTT
CASSRGTGGAEAFF
>TRBD2|TRBJ2-1|NA|19|TRBV14
TGTGCCAGCAGCCAAGTGGGACGGGGGGTCCCTTACTCCTACAATGAGCAGTTCTTC
CASSQVGRGVPYSYNEQFF
>NA|TRBJ1-3|few|16|TRBV6-5
TGTGCCAGCAGTTACTCGGTGAGGGGTACTGGAAACACCATATATTTT
CASSYSVRGTGNTIYF
>NA|TRBJ2-1|NA|15|TRBV10-3
TGTGCCATCAGTGAGTGGAGACTCCGTTACAATGAGCAGTTCTTC
CAISEWRLRYNEQFF
>NA|TRBJ1-3|NA|13|TRBV10-3
TGTGCCATCAGGGGTGGGTCCGGAAACACCATATATTTT
CAIRGGSGNTIYF
>TRBD1|TRBJ1-4|NA|16|TRBV28
TGTGCCAGCAGTCCCTCTAAGACAGGGGTGAATGAAAAACTGTTTTTT
CASSPSKTGVNEKLFF
>TRBD1|TRBJ1-2|NA|15|TRBV7-8
TGTGCCAGCAGCTTAGCAGGGACAGGGTCAAATGGCTACACCTTC
CASSLAGTGSNGYTF
>NA|TRBJ1-5|NA|17|TRBV21-1
TGTGCCAGCAGCAAAAGTGAGTACAGGGGGCGTAATCAGCCCCAGCATTTT
CASSKSEYRGRNQPQHF
>NA|TRBJ1-2|NA|13|TRBV19
TGTGCCAGTACCCTGGCGGGGGTTCACGGCTACACCTTC
CASTLAGVHGYTF
>NA|TRBJ2-4|NA|16|TRBV4-3
TGCGCCAGCAGCCAAAACAGTCCCCTAGCCAAAAACATTCAGTACTTC
CASSQNSPLAKNIQYF